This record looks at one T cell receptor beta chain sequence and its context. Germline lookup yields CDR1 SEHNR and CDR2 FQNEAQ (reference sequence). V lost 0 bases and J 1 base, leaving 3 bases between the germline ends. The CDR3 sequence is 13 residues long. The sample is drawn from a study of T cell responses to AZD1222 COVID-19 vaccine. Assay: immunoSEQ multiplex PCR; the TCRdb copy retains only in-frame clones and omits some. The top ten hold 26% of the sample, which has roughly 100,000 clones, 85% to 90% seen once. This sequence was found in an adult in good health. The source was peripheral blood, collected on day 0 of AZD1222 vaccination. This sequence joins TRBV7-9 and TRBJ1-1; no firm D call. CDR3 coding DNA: TGTGCCAGCAGCTTAGCAGAGAACACTGAAGCTTTCTTT. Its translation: CASSLAENTEAFF.